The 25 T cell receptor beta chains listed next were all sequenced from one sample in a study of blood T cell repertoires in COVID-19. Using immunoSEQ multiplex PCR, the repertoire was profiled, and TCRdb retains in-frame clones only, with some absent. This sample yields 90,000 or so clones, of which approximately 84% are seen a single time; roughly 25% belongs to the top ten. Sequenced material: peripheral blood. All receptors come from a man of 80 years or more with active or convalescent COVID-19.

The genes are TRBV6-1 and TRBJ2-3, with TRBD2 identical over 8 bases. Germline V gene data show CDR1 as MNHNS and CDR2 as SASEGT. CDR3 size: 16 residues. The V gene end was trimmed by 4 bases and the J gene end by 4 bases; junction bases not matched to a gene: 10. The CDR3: CASSVERGLGADTQYF. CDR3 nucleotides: TGTGCCAGCAGTGTAGAGCGGGGGCTAGGCGCAGATACGCAGTATTTT.

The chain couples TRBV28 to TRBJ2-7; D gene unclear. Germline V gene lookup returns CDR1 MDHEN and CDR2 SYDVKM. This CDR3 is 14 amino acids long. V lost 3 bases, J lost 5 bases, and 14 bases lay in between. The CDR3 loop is CASSLRLLRHEQYF. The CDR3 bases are TGTGCCAGCAGTTTGAGGCTATTAAGGCACGAGCAGTACTTC. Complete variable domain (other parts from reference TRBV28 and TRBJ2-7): DVKVTQSSRYLVKRTGEKVFLECVQDMDHENMFWYRQDPGLGLRLIYFSYDVKMKEKGDIPEGYSVSREKKERFSLILESASTNQTSMYLCASSLRLLRHEQYFGPGTRLTVT.

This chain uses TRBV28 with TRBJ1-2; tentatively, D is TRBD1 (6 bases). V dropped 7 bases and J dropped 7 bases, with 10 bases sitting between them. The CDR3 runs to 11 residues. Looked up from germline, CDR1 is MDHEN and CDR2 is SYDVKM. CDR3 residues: CASKGGGGYTF. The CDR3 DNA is TGTGCCAGCAAAGGGGGGGGTGGCTACACCTTC.

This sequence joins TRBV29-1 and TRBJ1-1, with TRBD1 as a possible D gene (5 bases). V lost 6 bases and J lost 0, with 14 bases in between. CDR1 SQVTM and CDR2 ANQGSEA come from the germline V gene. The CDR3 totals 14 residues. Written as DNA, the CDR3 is TGCAGCGTCCAAGGGGTTGGGCTGAACACTGAAGCTTTCTTT. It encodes CSVQGVGLNTEAFF.

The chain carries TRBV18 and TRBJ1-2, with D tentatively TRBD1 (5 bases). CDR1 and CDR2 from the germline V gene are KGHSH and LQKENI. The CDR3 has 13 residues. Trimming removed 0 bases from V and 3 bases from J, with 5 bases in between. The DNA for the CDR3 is TGTGCCAGCTCACCACCAGGGGACTATGGCTACACCTTC. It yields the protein CASSPPGDYGYTF.

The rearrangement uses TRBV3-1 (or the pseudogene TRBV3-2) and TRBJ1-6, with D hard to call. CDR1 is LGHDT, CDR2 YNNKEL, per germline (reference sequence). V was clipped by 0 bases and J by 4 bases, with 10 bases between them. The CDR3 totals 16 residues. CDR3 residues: CASSQDFAGYNSPLHF. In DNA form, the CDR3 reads TGTGCCAGCAGCCAAGATTTCGCGGGGTATAATTCACCCCTCCACTTT.

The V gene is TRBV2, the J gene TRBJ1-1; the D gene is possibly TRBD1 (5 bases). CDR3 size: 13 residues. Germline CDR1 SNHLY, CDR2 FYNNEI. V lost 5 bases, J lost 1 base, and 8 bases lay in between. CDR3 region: CASSRTSNTEAFF. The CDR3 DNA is TGTGCCAGCAGTAGGACATCGAACACTGAAGCTTTCTTT.

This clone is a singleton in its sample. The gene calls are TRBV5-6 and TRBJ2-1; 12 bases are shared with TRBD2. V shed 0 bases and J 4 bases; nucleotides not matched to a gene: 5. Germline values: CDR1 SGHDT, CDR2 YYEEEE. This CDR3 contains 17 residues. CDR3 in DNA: TGTGCCAGCAGCTTGGAGACTAGCGGGGGCCCATACAATGAGCAGTTCTTC. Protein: CASSLETSGGPYNEQFF.

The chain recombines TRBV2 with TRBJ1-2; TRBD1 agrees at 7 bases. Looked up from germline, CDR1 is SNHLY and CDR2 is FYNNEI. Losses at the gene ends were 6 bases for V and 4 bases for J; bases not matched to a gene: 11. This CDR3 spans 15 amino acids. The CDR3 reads CASRPGTVGLYGYTF. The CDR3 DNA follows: TGTGCCAGCAGGCCCGGGACAGTGGGACTCTATGGCTACACCTTC.

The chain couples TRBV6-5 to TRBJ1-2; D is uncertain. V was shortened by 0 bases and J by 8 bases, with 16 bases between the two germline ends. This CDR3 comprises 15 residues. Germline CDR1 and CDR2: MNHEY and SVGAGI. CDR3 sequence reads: CASSYSGSARTGYTF. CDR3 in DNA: TGTGCCAGCAGTTACTCTGGTAGCGCACGAACCGGCTACACCTTC.

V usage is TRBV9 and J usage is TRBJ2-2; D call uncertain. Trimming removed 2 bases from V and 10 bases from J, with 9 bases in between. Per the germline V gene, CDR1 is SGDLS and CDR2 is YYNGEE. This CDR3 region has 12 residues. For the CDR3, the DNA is TGTGCCAGCAGCGTCGGTGGTACGGAGCTGTTTTTT. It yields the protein CASSVGGTELFF.

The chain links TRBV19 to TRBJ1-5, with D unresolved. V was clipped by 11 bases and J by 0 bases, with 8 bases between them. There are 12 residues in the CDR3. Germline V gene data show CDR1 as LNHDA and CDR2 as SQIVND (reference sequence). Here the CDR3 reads CAPRLSNQPQHF. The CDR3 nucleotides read TGTGCCCCCCGACTTAGCAATCAGCCCCAGCATTTT.

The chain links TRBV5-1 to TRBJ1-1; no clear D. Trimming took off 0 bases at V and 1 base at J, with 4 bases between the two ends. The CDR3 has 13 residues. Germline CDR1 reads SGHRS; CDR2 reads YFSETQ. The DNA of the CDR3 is TGCGCCAGCAGCTTGGGGGCGAACACTGAAGCTTTCTTT. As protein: CASSLGANTEAFF.

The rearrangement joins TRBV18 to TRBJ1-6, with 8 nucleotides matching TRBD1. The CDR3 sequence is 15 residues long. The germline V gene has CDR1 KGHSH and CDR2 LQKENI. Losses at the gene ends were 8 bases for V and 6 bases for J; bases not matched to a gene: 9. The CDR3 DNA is TGTGCCAGCAAACCACAGGGGGTGGGTAATTCACCCCTCCACTTT. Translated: CASKPQGVGNSPLHF.

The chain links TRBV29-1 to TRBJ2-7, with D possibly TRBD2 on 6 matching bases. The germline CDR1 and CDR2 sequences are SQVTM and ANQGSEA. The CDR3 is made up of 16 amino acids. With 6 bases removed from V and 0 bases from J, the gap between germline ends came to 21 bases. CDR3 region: CSVRGGDFSPSYEQYF. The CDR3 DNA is TGCAGCGTCCGAGGTGGGGACTTTTCCCCCTCCTACGAGCAGTACTTC.

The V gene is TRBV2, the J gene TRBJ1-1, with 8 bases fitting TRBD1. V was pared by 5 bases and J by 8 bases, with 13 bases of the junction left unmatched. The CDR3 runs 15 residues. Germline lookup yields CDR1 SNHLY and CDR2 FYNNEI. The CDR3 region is CASSSSRQGAKEAFF. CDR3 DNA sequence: TGTGCCAGCAGTTCCAGCAGGCAGGGGGCGAAAGAAGCTTTCTTT.

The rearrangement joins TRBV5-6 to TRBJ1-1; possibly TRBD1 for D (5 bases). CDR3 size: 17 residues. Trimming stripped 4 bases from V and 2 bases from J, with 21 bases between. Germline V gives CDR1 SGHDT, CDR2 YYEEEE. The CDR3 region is CASSRVKVTGGNTEAFF. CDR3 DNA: TGTGCCAGCAGCCGGGTTAAGGTTACGGGGGGAAACACTGAAGCTTTCTTT. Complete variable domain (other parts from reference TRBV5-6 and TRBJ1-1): DAGVTQSPTHLIKTRGQQVTLRCSPKSGHDTVSWYQQALGQGPQFIFQYYEEEERQRGNFPDRFSGHQFPNYSSELNVNALLLGDSALYLCASSRVKVTGGNTEAFFGQGTRLTVV.

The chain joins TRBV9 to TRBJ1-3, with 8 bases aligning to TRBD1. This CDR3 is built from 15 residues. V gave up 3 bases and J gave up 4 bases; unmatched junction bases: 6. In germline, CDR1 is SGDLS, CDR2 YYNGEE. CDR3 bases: TGTGCCAGCAGCGCATCGGGACAGGAGGGAAACACCATATATTTT. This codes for CASSASGQEGNTIYF.

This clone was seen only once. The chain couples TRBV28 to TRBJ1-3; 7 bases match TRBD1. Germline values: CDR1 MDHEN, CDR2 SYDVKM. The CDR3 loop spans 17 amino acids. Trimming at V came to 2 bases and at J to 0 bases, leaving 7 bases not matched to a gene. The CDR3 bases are TGTGCCAGCAGTTTACCCTCGGGACAGCGCTCTGGAAACACCATATATTTT. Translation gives CASSLPSGQRSGNTIYF.

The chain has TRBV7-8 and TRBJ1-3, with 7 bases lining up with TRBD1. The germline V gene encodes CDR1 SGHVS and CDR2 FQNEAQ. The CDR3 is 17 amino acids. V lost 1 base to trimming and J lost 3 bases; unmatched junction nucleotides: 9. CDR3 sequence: CASSLVPGQVIGNTIYF. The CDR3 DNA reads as TGTGCCAGCAGCTTAGTGCCCGGACAGGTCATTGGAAACACCATATATTTT.

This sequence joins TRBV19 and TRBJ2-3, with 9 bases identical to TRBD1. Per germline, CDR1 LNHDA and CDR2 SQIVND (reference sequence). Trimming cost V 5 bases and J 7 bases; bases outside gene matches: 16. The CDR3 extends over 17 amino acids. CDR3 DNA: TGTGCCAGTAGTGTGGGCCTCGGGGACAGGGCCTCTAATACGCAGTATTTT. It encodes CASSVGLGDRASNTQYF.

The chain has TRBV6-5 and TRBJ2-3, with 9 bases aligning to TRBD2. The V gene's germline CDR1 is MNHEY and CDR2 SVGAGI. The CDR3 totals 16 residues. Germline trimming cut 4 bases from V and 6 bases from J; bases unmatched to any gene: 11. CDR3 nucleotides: TGTGCCAGCAGTTCCGCTGGGCGGGGGGGCTGGGATACGCAGTATTTT. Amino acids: CASSSAGRGGWDTQYF.

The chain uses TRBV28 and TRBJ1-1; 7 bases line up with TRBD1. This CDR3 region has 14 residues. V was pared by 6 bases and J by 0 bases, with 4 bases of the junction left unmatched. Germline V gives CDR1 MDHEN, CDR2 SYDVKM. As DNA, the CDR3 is TGTGCCAGCAGCCCGACAGGGTTGAACACTGAAGCTTTCTTT. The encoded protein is CASSPTGLNTEAFF. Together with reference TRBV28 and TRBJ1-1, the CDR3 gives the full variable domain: DVKVTQSSRYLVKRTGEKVFLECVQDMDHENMFWYRQDPGLGLRLIYFSYDVKMKEKGDIPEGYSVSREKKERFSLILESASTNQTSMYLCASSPTGLNTEAFFGQGTRLTVV.

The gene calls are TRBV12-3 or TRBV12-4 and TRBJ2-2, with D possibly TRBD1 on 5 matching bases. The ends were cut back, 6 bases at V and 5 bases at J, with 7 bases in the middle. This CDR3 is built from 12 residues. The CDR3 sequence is CASSAGTGELFF. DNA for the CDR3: TGTGCCAGCAGCGCAGGGACCGGGGAGCTGTTTTTT.

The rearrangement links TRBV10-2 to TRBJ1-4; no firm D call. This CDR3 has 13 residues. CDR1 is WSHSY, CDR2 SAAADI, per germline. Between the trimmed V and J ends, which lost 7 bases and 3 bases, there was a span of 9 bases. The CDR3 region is CASTGRANEKLFF. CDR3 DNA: TGCGCCAGCACCGGGAGGGCTAATGAAAAACTGTTTTTT.